What follows are 24 T cell receptor beta chains derived from one specimen sequenced in a study of control samples from healthy donors and cancer patients. Clones were read by immunoSEQ multiplex PCR, and TCRdb kept only the in-frame ones, dropping some. The sample shows some 150,000 clones, 94% of them seen only once. Sequenced sample: PBMCs. These TCRs come from a man aged 55-75 years with colorectal cancer.

The chain has TRBV5-4 and TRBJ2-7; perhaps TRBD2 as D (6 bases). Germline V gene data show CDR1 as SGHNT and CDR2 as YYREEE (reference sequence). Trimming stripped 5 bases from V and 1 base from J, with 13 bases between. There are 14 residues in the CDR3. The CDR3 spells CASSWGDGSYEQYF. The DNA for the CDR3 is TGTGCCAGCAGTTGGGGGGACGGGTCCTACGAGCAGTACTTC.

The chain is built from TRBV27 and TRBJ2-6; D remains ambiguous. The CDR3 is made up of 15 amino acids. CDR1 and CDR2 (germline): MNHEY, SMNVEV (reference sequence). Deletions cut 0 bases from V and 2 bases from J, with 5 bases between. The CDR3, as DNA: TGTGCCAGCAGTTTATCGACCCCTGGGGCCAACGTCCTGACTTTC. The encoded protein is CASSLSTPGANVLTF.

The chain carries TRBV6-5 and TRBJ1-3; 7 bases match TRBD1. The germline V gene encodes CDR1 MNHEY and CDR2 SVGAGI. The CDR3 totals 15 residues. Trimming removed 6 bases from V and 4 bases from J; junction bases left unmatched: 9. The CDR3 DNA follows: TGTGCCAGCAGGGCCGACAGGGTTTCGGGAAACACCATATATTTT. Its protein product is CASRADRVSGNTIYF.

This clone appeared a single time. The chain is built from TRBV6-5 and TRBJ2-1, with 11 bases matching TRBD2. V shed 7 bases, J shed 7 bases, and the junction held 6 bases outside the gene matches. The CDR3 runs 14 residues. Germline assignment: CDR1 MNHEY and CDR2 SVGAGI. This chain's CDR3 is CASKKTSGANEQFF. The CDR3, as DNA: TGTGCCAGCAAAAAGACTAGCGGGGCTAATGAGCAGTTCTTC.

The sample holds one count of this clone. V gene TRBV7-2 combines with J gene TRBJ1-2; 9 bases match TRBD1. The CDR3 loop spans 15 amino acids. CDR1 and CDR2 from the germline V gene are SGHTA and FQGNSA. The junction had 4 bases not matched to a gene; V was cut back by 3 bases and J by 2 bases. The CDR3 spells CASSFRDRENYGYTF. CDR3 nucleotide sequence: TGTGCCAGCAGCTTCCGGGACAGGGAAAACTATGGCTACACCTTC.

The gene calls are TRBV7-9 and TRBJ1-2; a weak D match, TRBD1 (6 bases). Germline CDR1 reads SEHNR; CDR2 reads FQNEAQ (reference sequence). This CDR3 has 15 amino acids. V shed 1 base and J shed 4 bases, with 13 bases lying between them. CDR3 residues: CASSLEGVGFYGYTF. Here the CDR3 DNA reads TGTGCCAGCAGCTTAGAGGGGGTCGGGTTCTATGGCTACACCTTC.

The chain recombines TRBV19 with TRBJ2-3; TRBD1 might be the D (7 bases). Germline CDR1 is LNHDA and CDR2 is SQIVND (reference sequence). Deletions cut 6 bases from V and 0 bases from J, with 22 bases between. The CDR3 totals 18 residues. CDR3 sequence: CASSQGGTGTSSTDTQYF. As DNA, the CDR3 is TGTGCCAGTAGCCAGGGGGGCACAGGGACTTCTAGCACAGATACGCAGTATTTT.

Of note for this clone: The same CDR3 can be traced to other DNA sequences in this sample. The chain combines TRBV10-3 with TRBJ2-3; D perhaps matches TRBD2 (7 bases). The CDR3 is 14 amino acids. The germline CDR1 and CDR2 sequences are ENHRY and SYGVKD. V was trimmed by 3 bases and J by 1 base, leaving 8 bases between them. DNA of the CDR3: TGTGCCATCAGTGAAGGGGGGGGCACAGATACGCAGTATTTT. The encoded protein is CAISEGGGTDTQYF.

V and J are TRBV30 and TRBJ2-7, with TRBD1 as a possible D gene (6 bases). V was clipped by 3 bases and J by 4 bases, with 25 bases between them. From germline, CDR1 is GTSNPN and CDR2 SVGIG (reference sequence). The CDR3 totals 17 residues. The DNA for the CDR3 is TGTGCCTGGAGCCTAATACACGGGGCACAGGGTTTGTACGAGCAGTACTTC. It translates to CAWSLIHGAQGLYEQYF.

This chain joins TRBV24-1 and TRBJ2-3; 8 positions match TRBD2. Germline CDR1 reads KGHDR; CDR2 reads SFDVKD. The CDR3 is 15 residues long. V lost 3 bases to trimming and J lost 4 bases; unmatched junction nucleotides: 5. The CDR3 protein is CATSDPSGGSDTQYF. Here the CDR3 DNA reads TGTGCCACCAGTGATCCCTCGGGAGGGTCAGATACGCAGTATTTT.

In this sample, this clone turned up a few times. This rearrangement joins TRBV6-4 to TRBJ1-3, with a possible D match to TRBD1 (6 bases). The CDR3 extends over 16 amino acids. Germline lookup yields CDR1 MRHNA and CDR2 SNTAGT. V lost 6 bases to trimming and J lost 1 base, with 16 bases between them. The DNA of the CDR3 is TGTGCCAGCAGCGACGGGGGCAATCCTTCTGGAAACACCATATATTTT. Protein product: CASSDGGNPSGNTIYF.

CDR3 loop: CASSRRGTGNQPQHF. Written as DNA, the CDR3 is TGTGCCAGCAGCCGACGCGGGACAGGGAATCAGCCCCAGCATTTT. The chain employs TRBV6-5 and TRBJ1-5; 9 nucleotides agree with TRBD1. V lost 6 bases and J lost 4; bases outside the gene matches: 7. The germline V gene encodes CDR1 MNHEY and CDR2 SVGAGI. This CDR3 region has 15 residues.

This chain joins TRBV30 and TRBJ1-6, with D maybe TRBD1 (6 bases). The CDR3 length is 14 residues. Trimming shortened V by 2 bases and J by 3 bases, and 8 bases separated the two germline ends. The germline CDR1 and CDR2 sequences are GTSNPN and SVGIG (reference sequence). CDR3 sequence (DNA): TGTGCCTGGAGTCCCAGGGGCTATAATTCACCCCTCCACTTT. Residues: CAWSPRGYNSPLHF.

Worth noting for this clone: Other nucleotide sequences in the sample specify the same CDR3. The chain recombines TRBV4-3 with TRBJ1-4; D remains ambiguous. From germline, CDR1 is LGHNA and CDR2 YSLEER. The CDR3 consists of 15 residues. V dropped 2 bases and J dropped 3 bases, with 10 bases sitting between them. The DNA of the CDR3 is TGCGCCAGCAGCCAATTTGACGGCCCTAATGAAAAACTGTTTTTT. Protein: CASSQFDGPNEKLFF.

For the CDR3, the DNA is TGTGCCAGCAGCTCCATAGCGGGGGAGCAAGAGACCCAGTACTTC. As protein: CASSSIAGEQETQYF. V usage is TRBV11-2 and J usage is TRBJ2-5; the match to TRBD2 covers 9 bases. The CDR3 sequence is 15 residues long. Germline-derived CDR1 and CDR2 are SGHAT and FQNNGV. J gave up 2 bases and V 4 bases, and 5 bases lay outside the gene matches. Full variable domain (missing parts from reference TRBV11-2 and TRBJ2-5): EAGVAQSPRYKIIEKRQSVAFWCNPISGHATLYWYQQILGQGPKLLIQFQNNGVVDDSQLPKDRFSAERLKGVDSTLKIQPAKLEDSAVYLCASSSIAGEQETQYFGPGTRLLVL.

The rearrangement uses TRBV6-5 and TRBJ2-7, with TRBD2 matching 10 bases. Unmatched junction bases numbered 7, after V lost 5 bases and J lost 3 bases. The CDR3 consists of 15 residues. The germline gives CDR1 MNHEY, CDR2 SVGAGI. The CDR3 DNA reads TGTGCCAGCAGTCAGATAGCGGGGGGATACTACGAGCAGTACTTC. Its translation: CASSQIAGGYYEQYF.

The chain is built from TRBV30 and TRBJ2-2, with TRBD2 as a possible D gene (5 bases). V dropped 2 bases and J dropped 1 base, with 14 bases sitting between them. The V gene's germline CDR1 is GTSNPN and CDR2 SVGIG (reference sequence). This CDR3 has 16 amino acids. CDR3: CAWSPPGTMNTGELFF. The CDR3 DNA reads as TGTGCCTGGAGTCCTCCGGGAACGATGAACACCGGGGAGCTGTTTTTT.

The chain employs TRBV5-4 and TRBJ1-1, with 7 bases matching TRBD1. The V and J ends lost 5 bases and 2 bases, in that order; junction bases with no gene match: 12. This CDR3 contains 16 residues. The germline V gene encodes CDR1 SGHNT and CDR2 YYREEE (reference sequence). As DNA, the CDR3 is TGTGCCAGCAGTCTTGACAGGGTGGGGCTTAACACTGAAGCTTTCTTT. This encodes CASSLDRVGLNTEAFF.

The chain joins TRBV7-6 to TRBJ2-1; D remains ambiguous. The CDR3 totals 16 residues. V was trimmed by 0 bases and J by 0 bases, leaving 9 bases between them. Germline V gene sequence: CDR1 SGHVS, CDR2 FNYEAQ. As DNA, the CDR3 is TGTGCCAGCAGCTTAGCGCAGACAAGCTCCTACAATGAGCAGTTCTTC. Translated, it gives CASSLAQTSSYNEQFF.

The rearrangement uses TRBV6-5 and TRBJ1-6, with 7 nucleotides matching TRBD1. The CDR3 contains 14 residues. J was trimmed by 7 bases and V by 6 bases; bases with no gene match: 6. Germline assignment: CDR1 MNHEY and CDR2 SVGAGI. CDR3 coding DNA: TGTGCCAGCAGGCCCGGGACAGTCAATTCACCCCTCCACTTT. It is translated as CASRPGTVNSPLHF.

The chain employs TRBV27 and TRBJ2-2; D call uncertain. V was clipped by 4 bases and J by 7 bases, with 10 bases between them. Germline V gene sequence: CDR1 MNHEY, CDR2 SMNVEV (reference sequence). CDR3 length equals 13 residues. The CDR3 reads CASSSRADGELFF. The CDR3 DNA reads as TGTGCCAGCAGTTCCCGGGCGGACGGGGAGCTGTTTTTT.

The chain is built from TRBV19 and TRBJ2-5, with a possible D match to TRBD2 (6 bases). Per the germline V gene, CDR1 is LNHDA and CDR2 is SQIVND (reference sequence). V was trimmed by 5 bases and J by 5 bases, leaving 18 bases between them. The CDR3 runs 15 residues. The CDR3 sequence is CASSPGGRGGETQYF. The CDR3 bases are TGTGCCAGTAGTCCCGGGGGACGGGGAGGTGAGACCCAGTACTTC.

This rearrangement joins TRBV6-1 to TRBJ2-3, with D unresolved. CDR3 length: 13 residues. CDR1 is MNHNS and CDR2 is SASEGT in the germline V gene. V gave up 2 bases and J gave up 4 bases, with 7 bases separating them. The CDR3 region is CASSEQSADTQYF. CDR3 nucleotide sequence: TGTGCCAGCAGTGAACAATCGGCAGATACGCAGTATTTT.

J is TRBJ2-6 and V is TRBV6-6, with TRBD1 identical over 7 bases. In germline, CDR1 is MNHNY, CDR2 SVGAGI (reference sequence). The CDR3 runs to 17 residues. The V and J ends lost 5 bases and 0 bases, in that order; junction bases with no gene match: 7. CDR3 nucleotide sequence: TGTGCCAGCAGTCCGGGGACAGAGATCTCTGGGGCCAACGTCCTGACTTTC. Translation: CASSPGTEISGANVLTF.